This T cell receptor (beta chain) was sequenced during a study of cytotoxic CD8 clonotypes in ibrutinib-treated CLL. Background on the study: Recorded responses included about 25 partial and 2 complete; following median roughly 74 months, approximately 14 stayed remitted and roughly twelve progressed.

Overall study results and limits: Higher clonality was seen at ibrutinib response and a return toward baseline at progression. Public clonotypes showed up rarely, and on treatment they shrank or held steady.

Notes on this clone: Its specificity is unknown.

The V and J ends lost 0 bases and 4 bases respectively, with 13 bases between them. The CDR3 loop spans 15 amino acids. CDR1 and CDR2 (germline): LNHNV, YYDKDF (reference sequence). Libraries were prepared by immunoSEQ multiplex PCR; TCRdb keeps only in-frame clonotypes and omits some of them. Among about 45,000 clones listed, 65% were seen once. This clonotype was sampled from a human donor with chronic lymphocytic leukemia. This material consisted of PBMCs, taken after 24 months of ibrutinib treatment. The V and J genes are TRBV15 and TRBJ2-7; tentatively, D is TRBD1 or TRBD2 (5 bases each). CDR3 nucleotide sequence: TGTGCCACCAGCAGAGAAGTCGGGACCTCATACGAGCAGTACTTC. Amino acids: CATSREVGTSYEQYF.